The 18 T cell receptor beta chains reported below all come from one sample, sequenced in a study of identical twins. Each CDR3 protein gets one entry after TCRdb re-called the 5' RACE reads with MiXCR. The data show about 240,000 distinct CDR3 sequences, 12% seen once. These records were also assigned to another study, of yellow fever vaccine responses in identical twins.

Sequenced sample: memory (CD45RO+) T cells sorted from blood. Receptors were obtained from a woman younger than 35 in good health.

This clonotype came up a few times. This chain links TRBV7-2 with TRBJ1-5; no definite D call. The CDR3 totals 15 residues. The ends were cut back, 5 bases at V and 3 bases at J, with 14 bases in the middle. CDR1 and CDR2 (germline): SGHTA, FQGNSA. The CDR3 sequence: CASSPRGQINQPQHF. In nucleotides, the CDR3 is TGTGCCAGCAGCCCTCGTGGGCAGATCAATCAGCCCCAGCATTTT.

A few counts support this clonotype. The V call is TRBV3-1, the J call TRBJ1-2, with D hard to call. The CDR3 is 12 amino acids. Germline assignment: CDR1 LGHDT and CDR2 YNNKEL (reference sequence). The V end lost 3 bases, the J end lost 5 bases, and 7 bases lay between the germline ends. The CDR3 DNA follows: TGTGCCAGCAGCCAGACTGGGTATGGCTACACCTTC. This translates into CASSQTGYGYTF.

This clonotype has more than one count but fewer than ten. The V and J genes are TRBV7-9 and TRBJ2-1, with 8 bases that match TRBD1. Germline CDR1 is SEHNR and CDR2 is FQNEAQ (reference sequence). V lost 4 bases, J lost 2 bases, and 4 bases stayed unmatched. The CDR3 covers 15 residues. The CDR3, as DNA: TGTGCCAGCAGCTCGGGACAGGTTGCCTACAATGAGCAGTTCTTC. This codes for CASSSGQVAYNEQFF.

This clonotype was seen more than once but under ten times. The DNA for the CDR3 is TGTGCCACCAGCAGAGATTTGGCTAGCGGAACCTACGAGCAGTACTTC. Its translation: CATSRDLASGTYEQYF. The chain joins TRBV15 to TRBJ2-7, with 7 positions matching TRBD2. Germline V gives CDR1 LNHNV, CDR2 YYDKDF (reference sequence). V was clipped by 0 bases and J by 2 bases; unmatched bases: 7. The length of the CDR3 is 16 residues.

The CDR3 DNA reads TGTGCCAGCAGCGTAGGCGTTAGCGGGGGGCAAGAGACCCAGTACTTC. This translates into CASSVGVSGGQETQYF. The chain employs TRBV9 and TRBJ2-5, with 10 bases identical to TRBD2. CDR1 SGDLS and CDR2 YYNGEE come from the germline V gene. The junction had 4 bases not matched to a gene; V was cut back by 0 bases and J by 2 bases. This CDR3 comprises 16 residues.

This clonotype was seen a few times. At one end, the junction sequence differs from germline, possibly due to a read error. The V and J genes are TRBV6-1 and TRBJ2-7, with 8 bases that match TRBD1. Looked up from germline, CDR1 is MNHNS and CDR2 is SASEGT. The CDR3 has 12 residues. The DNA for the CDR3 is TGTGCCAGCAGTGGATTGGACAGGGCCTACCGGTTC. Residues: CASSGLDRAYRF.

This clonotype occurred many times. V gene TRBV20-1 combines with J gene TRBJ2-1; 7 bases line up with TRBD2. Germline loops: CDR1 DFQATT, CDR2 SNEGSKA (reference sequence). J lost 3 bases, V lost 0 bases, and 5 bases had no gene match. This CDR3 contains 15 residues. CDR3 loop: CSARDPAGIYNEQFF. The CDR3, as DNA: TGCAGTGCTAGAGATCCAGCGGGGATCTACAATGAGCAGTTCTTC.

V gene TRBV6-6 combines with J gene TRBJ2-7; D gene ambiguous. V gave up 6 bases and J gave up 6 bases, with 15 bases separating them. The CDR3 spans 13 residues. Per germline, CDR1 MNHNY and CDR2 SVGAGI (reference sequence). The CDR3 region is CASSSPTAIEQYF. CDR3 bases: TGTGCCAGCAGCTCCCCCACTGCTATCGAGCAGTACTTC.

The J gene is TRBJ1-4, the V gene TRBV5-1, with D maybe TRBD1 (5 bases). The V gene lost 2 bases and the J gene lost 5 bases, with 10 bases spanning the gap. Germline values: CDR1 SGHRS, CDR2 YFSETQ. The CDR3 has 14 residues. The CDR3 spells CASSLRGENEKLFF. In nucleotides, the CDR3 is TGCGCCAGCAGCTTACGGGGCGAGAATGAAAAACTGTTTTTT.

The V call is TRBV3-1, the J call TRBJ2-7, with TRBD2 as a possible D gene (5 bases). This CDR3 is 13 amino acids long. The V gene lost 1 base and the J gene lost 9 bases, with 13 bases spanning the gap. CDR1 is LGHDT and CDR2 is YNNKEL in the germline V gene (reference sequence). CDR3 nucleotides: TGTGCCAGCAGCCAAGGGCTTCGAGAGGGGCAGTACTTC. Its protein is CASSQGLREGQYF.

The sample holds a few counts of this clonotype. The chain employs TRBV20-1 and TRBJ2-3, with D unresolved. Germline loops: CDR1 DFQATT, CDR2 SNEGSKA (reference sequence). The CDR3 is 13 amino acids. The V gene lost 3 bases and the J gene lost 5 bases, with 12 bases spanning the gap. CDR3 nucleotides: TGCAGTGCTAGGGGGAAGATCGGAGATACGCAGTATTTT. Its protein is CSARGKIGDTQYF.

The chain employs TRBV7-9 and TRBJ2-6; 7 nucleotides align to TRBD1. Germline V gene data show CDR1 as SEHNR and CDR2 as FQNEAQ (reference sequence). CDR3 length equals 16 residues. The trim removed 1 base at V and 2 bases at J, leaving 2 bases unmatched. CDR3 sequence (DNA): TGTGCCAGCAGCTTAGACAGGGGACCTGGGGCCAACGTCCTGACTTTC. It specifies CASSLDRGPGANVLTF.

This clonotype was seen only a few times. The chain recombines TRBV4-1 with TRBJ2-2, with 7 bases that match TRBD2. CDR3 length: 17 amino acids. Germline CDR1 is MGHRA and CDR2 is YSYEKL. The junction had 10 bases not matched to a gene; V was cut back by 4 bases and J by 2 bases. CDR3 coding DNA: TGCGCCAGCAGCCCTCTTGCGAAAGCGGGAAACACCGGGGAGCTGTTTTTT. Translation gives CASSPLAKAGNTGELFF.

V is TRBV5-1 and J is TRBJ1-2; TRBD1 agrees at 10 bases. Germline V gene data show CDR1 as SGHRS and CDR2 as YFSETQ. Losses at the gene ends were 4 bases for V and 4 bases for J; bases not matched to a gene: 10. The CDR3 is 16 residues long. DNA for the CDR3: TGCGCCAGCAGCCCCGGGGGACAGGGGACTGTCTATGGCTACACCTTC. It specifies CASSPGGQGTVYGYTF.

This clonotype was seen a handful of times. The chain carries TRBV19 and TRBJ2-7; possible D gene TRBD2, 5 bases. V dropped 0 bases and J dropped 1 base, with 7 bases sitting between them. This CDR3 spans 14 amino acids. Germline V lookup: CDR1 LNHDA, CDR2 SQIVND (reference sequence). The CDR3 reads CASSIDPGSYEQYF. The CDR3 DNA reads TGTGCCAGTAGTATAGATCCGGGGTCCTACGAGCAGTACTTC.

This clonotype has just a few counts. This sequence joins TRBV5-1 and TRBJ2-5, with D perhaps assigned TRBD1 or TRBD2 (7 bases each). Germline V CDR1 and CDR2: SGHRS, YFSETQ. This CDR3 spans 18 amino acids. Trimming took 4 bases from V and 0 from J, leaving 22 bases between them. The CDR3 DNA follows: TGCGCCAGCAGCCGCATCCCAGGGGGGGCCTTAGACCAAGAGACCCAGTACTTC. As protein: CASSRIPGGALDQETQYF.

Many counts were recorded for this clonotype. The CDR3: CASTRGVVTEAFF. The CDR3 region has the DNA TGTGCCAGCACCCGTGGGGTGGTCACTGAAGCTTTCTTT. The V call is TRBV7-8, the J call TRBJ1-1, with D uncertain. The CDR3 extends over 13 amino acids. V was shortened by 7 bases and J by 4 bases, with 13 bases between the two germline ends. Looked up from germline, CDR1 is SGHVS and CDR2 is FQNEAQ.

This clonotype was counted ten times or more. The chain carries TRBV6-1 and TRBJ1-2, with 7 bases aligning to TRBD1. Per the germline V gene, CDR1 is MNHNS and CDR2 is SASEGT. CDR3 size: 15 residues. V shed 8 bases, J shed 4 bases, and the junction held 13 bases outside the gene matches. The CDR3 sequence is CASWVGTAIPYGYTF. The DNA for the CDR3 is TGTGCCAGCTGGGTAGGGACAGCAATCCCCTATGGCTACACCTTC.